This T cell receptor beta chain came from a study of T cell repertoires in cytomegalovirus infection. Across the whole study: The public TCR beta signatures pointed to both CMV infection and matching HLA type. Study results and limitations: HLA-C-restricted CMV-specific TCR beta clonotypes prevailed in the ex vivo response.

Between the trimmed V and J ends, which lost 0 bases and 4 bases, there was a span of 12 bases. Per germline, CDR1 SGHTA and CDR2 FQGNSA. This CDR3 is built from 15 residues. TCRdb independently ran MiXCR on the reads; one entry per CDR3 protein. The table shows 300,000 to 450,000 distinct CDR3 sequences, with roughly 18% occurring only once. There are many counts of this clonotype. Its antigen is not identified. The TCR was taken from a human donor in good health (CMV status not recorded). Some clones in this sample may be carry-over from other donors' samples. The genes are TRBV7-2 and TRBJ1-2; a possible D gene is TRBD1 (6 bases). The sequencing sample was made of PBMCs. In DNA, the CDR3 is TGTGCCAGCAGCTTAGCTCAGGGGTGGGGCTATGGCTACACCTTC. Amino acid sequence: CASSLAQGWGYGYTF.